This T cell receptor (beta chain) is drawn from a study of T cell responses to AZD1222 COVID-19 vaccine. Notes on this clone: What it binds is unknown.

Study results and limitations: Repertoire collection took place solely once the T cell response had peaked. Seropositive status at baseline applied to only 5 to 7 AZD1222 recipients. Researchers report vaccine-associated CD4 TCRs spanning spike, with dominance at 160-218 and 743-854. Close to half of all spike-specific TCRs reportedly target regions of the variants that are unmutated.

Sequencing was performed with immunoSEQ multiplex PCR; in TCRdb, only in-frame clones are kept and a portion is missing. The table has about 110,000 clones, 89% seen once. The ends were cut back, 5 bases at V and 2 bases at J, with 3 bases in the middle. Germline lookup yields CDR1 SGHTA and CDR2 FQGNSA. This CDR3 region has 11 residues. The clonotype originates from an adult in good health. Sequenced here: peripheral blood, sampled on day 0 of AZD1222 vaccination. The V call is TRBV7-2, the J call TRBJ1-2; the D is unclear. CDR3 DNA sequence: TGTGCCAGCAGCCGAAACTATGGCTACACCTTC. Encoded protein: CASSRNYGYTF.